The clone carrying this TCR beta chain was seen a few times. The antigen is undetermined. TCRdb redid the calling of the reads with MiXCR, one entry per CDR3 protein. Of roughly 45,000 distinct CDR3 sequences listed, around 23% are singletons. These data come from a study of T cell repertoires in cytomegalovirus infection. Deletions cut 3 bases from V and 5 bases from J, with 14 bases between. Germline loops: CDR1 MNHEY, CDR2 SMNVEV (reference sequence). This CDR3 contains 15 residues. The sample here was CD8+ T cells from cultured PBMCs, taken from culture after CMV antigen stimulation. This sequence joins TRBV27 and TRBJ1-5; D ambiguous. This sequence was found in a human donor in good health (CMV status not recorded). Some clones in this sample may be carry-over from other donors' samples. CDR3 loop: CASSLNSPGDQPQHF. DNA of the CDR3: TGTGCCAGCAGTTTGAACTCTCCGGGAGATCAGCCCCAGCATTTT.